The T cell receptor (beta chain) under discussion was sequenced for a study of blood T cell repertoires in COVID-19. Study context: Researchers got acute and convalescent COVID-19 samples from the United States, Italy and Spain. T cells, B-cell-depleted T cells, or PBMCs supplied cDNA or gDNA.

In the original workflow: Reference gene primer amplification in the assay estimated nucleated cell counts. TCRdb's table, derived via immunoSEQ multiplex PCR, lists solely in-frame clones and lacks some. The V and J calls and clone size are taken from that table; D and trimming were inferred from the DNA. This sample has about 240,000 clones; 75% to 85% occur once, and the top ten carry 9.5% to 15%. Germline-derived CDR1 and CDR2 are MNHEY and SVGAGI. This CDR3 contains 14 residues. V was cut by 2 bases and J by 15 bases, with 20 bases left in between. This clonotype originated in a woman aged 55 to 70 with active or convalescent COVID-19. The chain carries TRBV6-5 and TRBJ2-1; TRBD2 might be the D (5 bases). Sequencing used peripheral blood. The CDR3 region is CASSYGPRASPRFF. CDR3 sequence (DNA): TGTGCCAGCAGTTACGGGCCGAGGGCCAGCCCACGGTTCTTC.